A single sample is the source of the 25 T cell receptor beta chains below, sequenced in a study of shared T cell receptors in the human thymus. The repertoire was sequenced with immunoSEQ multiplex PCR; TCRdb's copy has only in-frame clones and lacks some. The table includes some 660,000 clones, 80% to 90% detected once. The sample was also reused in another study, on human thymus T cells.

The sequenced material came from thymocytes. These receptors were collected from a boy in the first two years of life with a congenital heart defect.

The rearrangement uses TRBV11-2 and TRBJ1-4, with D possibly TRBD1 on 5 matching bases. This CDR3 spans 17 amino acids. Trimming shortened V by 1 base and J by 11 bases, and 23 bases separated the two germline ends. Germline CDR1 is SGHAT and CDR2 is FQNNGV. This CDR3 is CASSLVVAGTLGEKLFF. In DNA, the CDR3 is TGTGCCAGCAGCTTAGTAGTTGCCGGGACTCTGGGGGAGAAACTGTTTTTT.

For this clone: The sample has other DNA sequences that encode this CDR3 too. The chain uses TRBV11-2 and TRBJ1-6, with TRBD1 identical over 7 bases. Germline V gene lookup returns CDR1 SGHAT and CDR2 FQNNGV. The J segment lost 4 bases and the V segment lost 5 bases, leaving 5 bases of the junction unmatched. The CDR3 consists of 15 residues. The CDR3 reads CASSERQGYNSPLHF. The CDR3 nucleotides read TGTGCCAGCAGCGAGAGACAGGGTTATAATTCACCCCTCCACTTT.

The gene calls are TRBV7-9 and TRBJ1-6, with D uncertain. The ends were cut back, 5 bases at V and 3 bases at J, with 5 bases in the middle. The CDR3 is 13 amino acids. From germline, CDR1 is SEHNR and CDR2 FQNEAQ (reference sequence). The DNA for the CDR3 is TGTGCCAGCAGCCCAGACTATAATTCACCCCTCCACTTT. It yields the protein CASSPDYNSPLHF.

The chain employs TRBV6-1 and TRBJ2-7; 12 bases align to TRBD1. The junction had 6 bases not matched to a gene; V was cut back by 2 bases and J by 4 bases. CDR3 size: 16 residues. Germline V gene sequence: CDR1 MNHNS, CDR2 SASEGT. The CDR3 nucleotides read TGTGCCAGCAGTGAATGGGGACAGGGGGCTCTATACGAGCAGTACTTC. Residues: CASSEWGQGALYEQYF.

This clone was recorded a few times. This chain connects TRBV28 to TRBJ1-6, with TRBD1 as a possible D gene (5 bases). The CDR3 is made up of 15 amino acids. The germline CDR1 and CDR2 sequences are MDHEN and SYDVKM. V was clipped by 2 bases and J by 15 bases, with 20 bases between them. The CDR3 nucleotides are TGTGCCAGCAGTTTACCCGACGGTTTGGGAGGGGACCTCCACTTT. Translation: CASSLPDGLGGDLHF.

This clone is a singleton in its sample. CDR3 bases: TGTGCCAGCGGAACTCACCCAATTTTAGGGGAGGGGTCCTACGAGCAGTACTTC. Translated, it gives CASGTHPILGEGSYEQYF. The rearrangement links TRBV28 to TRBJ2-7, with 7 nucleotides matching TRBD2. The germline gives CDR1 MDHEN, CDR2 SYDVKM. The CDR3 consists of 18 residues. J lost 1 base, V lost 8 bases, and 20 bases had no gene match.

This clone was picked up a small number of times. This sequence joins TRBV5-1 and TRBJ2-3, with a possible D match to TRBD2 (6 bases). V dropped 3 bases and J dropped 4 bases, with 9 bases sitting between them. Germline V CDR1 and CDR2: SGHRS, YFSETQ. The CDR3 runs to 13 residues. The CDR3 DNA follows: TGCGCCAGCAGCTGGAGGAGGGCAGATACGCAGTATTTT. Translation: CASSWRRADTQYF. The whole variable domain, filled in from reference TRBV5-1 and TRBJ2-3, reads KAGVTQTPRYLIKTRGQQVTLSCSPISGHRSVSWYQQTPGQGLQFLFEYFSETQRNKGNFPGRFSGRQFSNSRSEMNVSTLELGDSALYLCASSWRRADTQYFGPGTRLTVL.

CDR3 sequence reads: CASSRRLADFNEQFF. The CDR3 DNA follows: TGCGCCAGCAGCCGACGACTAGCGGATTTTAATGAGCAGTTCTTC. V and J are TRBV4-3 and TRBJ2-1, with TRBD2 matching over 9 bases. This CDR3 comprises 15 residues. CDR1 and CDR2 (germline): LGHNA, YSLEER. V was clipped by 4 bases and J by 7 bases; unmatched bases: 8.

The V gene is TRBV19, the J gene TRBJ2-7; no firm D call. CDR3 length: 13 residues. V lost 3 bases and J lost 5, with 11 bases in between. Germline V gives CDR1 LNHDA, CDR2 SQIVND (reference sequence). The CDR3 sequence: CASSILESDEQYF. The DNA for the CDR3 is TGTGCCAGTAGTATCTTGGAGTCAGACGAGCAGTACTTC.

The chain joins TRBV15 to TRBJ2-4; 7 bases are shared with TRBD2. CDR1 LNHNV and CDR2 YYDKDF come from the germline V gene (reference sequence). The CDR3 is made up of 16 amino acids. The trim removed 0 bases at V and 6 bases at J, leaving 8 bases unmatched. The CDR3 nucleotides read TGTGCCACCAGCAGAGATGCGAGGGGCGGGGGAAACATTCAGTACTTC. This codes for CATSRDARGGGNIQYF.

V gene TRBV7-8 combines with J gene TRBJ1-6; 7 bases match TRBD1. Germline trimming cut 3 bases from V and 6 bases from J; bases unmatched to any gene: 2. CDR1 is SGHVS and CDR2 is FQNEAQ in the germline V gene. The CDR3 has 14 amino acids. CDR3 residues: CASSLDRFNSPLHF. The CDR3 nucleotides read TGTGCCAGCAGCTTGGACAGGTTTAATTCACCCCTCCACTTT.

J is TRBJ2-7 and V is TRBV2; no clear D gene. Germline V gene lookup returns CDR1 SNHLY and CDR2 FYNNEI. The germline V and J ends were trimmed by 2 bases and 0 bases, with 11 bases remaining between them. The CDR3 runs to 15 residues. This CDR3 is CASSENGGFSYEQYF. The CDR3 DNA is TGTGCCAGCAGTGAAAATGGTGGCTTCTCCTACGAGCAGTACTTC.

The chain combines TRBV10-3 with TRBJ2-5, with TRBD1 as a possible D gene (6 bases). V was trimmed by 10 bases and J by 3 bases, leaving 18 bases between them. CDR3 length: 14 residues. The germline CDR1 and CDR2 sequences are ENHRY and SYGVKD. Here the CDR3 reads CATSAQGPEETQYF. DNA for the CDR3: TGTGCCACCTCGGCGCAGGGGCCGGAAGAGACCCAGTACTTC.

The V gene is TRBV9, the J gene TRBJ1-6, with 8 positions matching TRBD1. V shed 3 bases, J shed 3 bases, and the junction held 8 bases outside the gene matches. The germline V gene encodes CDR1 SGDLS and CDR2 YYNGEE. The CDR3 loop spans 17 amino acids. The CDR3: CASSAGTGVFYNSPLHF. CDR3 DNA: TGTGCCAGCAGCGCGGGGACAGGAGTCTTCTATAATTCACCCCTCCACTTT.

The chain uses TRBV6-1 and TRBJ1-4; 9 nucleotides line up with TRBD1. The length of the CDR3 is 16 residues. V shed 3 bases, J shed 5 bases, and the junction held 7 bases outside the gene matches. Germline CDR1 reads MNHNS; CDR2 reads SASEGT. CDR3 DNA sequence: TGTGCCAGCAGTGATCCGGACAGGGGACAAAATGAAAAACTGTTTTTT. Protein sequence: CASSDPDRGQNEKLFF.

This clone was detected once. This rearrangement joins TRBV28 to TRBJ1-4; D uncertain. V lost 3 bases to trimming and J lost 0 bases, with 5 bases between them. Germline CDR1 MDHEN, CDR2 SYDVKM. CDR3 length equals 14 residues. The CDR3 spells CASSFRATNEKLFF. The CDR3 nucleotides read TGTGCCAGCAGTTTTCGTGCAACTAATGAAAAACTGTTTTTT.

The chain links TRBV27 to TRBJ2-2, with TRBD2 identical over 7 bases. Germline CDR1 is MNHEY and CDR2 is SMNVEV (reference sequence). Trimming at V came to 6 bases and at J to 0 bases, leaving 4 bases not matched to a gene. CDR3 length: 15 residues. Here the CDR3 reads CASRTGGTNTGELFF. Here the CDR3 DNA reads TGTGCCAGCAGAACGGGGGGAACGAACACCGGGGAGCTGTTTTTT.

The chain has TRBV27 and TRBJ2-1; 7 nucleotides align to TRBD2. The trim removed 6 bases at V and 2 bases at J, leaving 7 bases unmatched. This CDR3 spans 15 amino acids. Germline CDR1 MNHEY, CDR2 SMNVEV (reference sequence). CDR3 nucleotides: TGTGCCAGCAGCTGGGCGGGGGTCCCCTACAATGAGCAGTTCTTC. This gives the protein CASSWAGVPYNEQFF.

Only one count was recorded for this clone. The chain uses TRBV2 and TRBJ1-1, with 7 bases identical to TRBD1. V was pared by 6 bases and J by 0 bases, with 10 bases of the junction left unmatched. CDR1 and CDR2 from the germline V gene are SNHLY and FYNNEI. The CDR3 is made up of 16 amino acids. CDR3 region: CASSVMGQSMNTEAFF. Written as DNA, the CDR3 is TGTGCCAGCAGCGTAATGGGACAGTCAATGAACACTGAAGCTTTCTTT.

This clone appeared once. The V call is TRBV28, the J call TRBJ2-7, with D possibly matching TRBD2 (6 bases). V lost 8 bases to trimming and J lost 1 base, with 15 bases between them. Germline CDR1 reads MDHEN; CDR2 reads SYDVKM. The CDR3 is made up of 14 amino acids. The CDR3 DNA sequence: TGTGCCAGCCGGGACGGGCGGGATTCCTACGAGCAGTACTTC. Encoded protein: CASRDGRDSYEQYF.

Concerning this clone itself: Compared with germline, one end of the junction differs, possibly owing to a read error. Other DNA sequences within the sample encode an identical CDR3. The chain couples TRBV5-6 to TRBJ1-6; no definite D call. Germline CDR1 reads SGHDT; CDR2 reads YYEEEE. The CDR3 covers 16 residues. CDR3 DNA: TGTGCCAGCAGCTCCGTCGGGGTTGGCTATAATTCCCCCCTCCACTTT. This translates into CASSSVGVGYNSPLHF.

The chain employs TRBV15 and TRBJ1-5; 7 bases line up with TRBD1. Germline trimming cut 0 bases from V and 7 bases from J; bases unmatched to any gene: 9. This CDR3 has 16 residues. CDR1 is LNHNV, CDR2 YYDKDF, per germline (reference sequence). CDR3 sequence reads: CATSRDTHRGGQPQHF. CDR3 DNA sequence: TGTGCCACCAGCAGAGACACTCACAGGGGTGGGCAGCCCCAGCATTTT.

This clone was detected only once. The chain recombines TRBV15 with TRBJ2-7; TRBD1 matches at 8 bases. J was trimmed by 5 bases and V by 5 bases; bases with no gene match: 11. This CDR3 is built from 15 residues. In germline, CDR1 is LNHNV, CDR2 YYDKDF (reference sequence). CDR3 protein: CATSAGTGTDHEQYF. CDR3 nucleotide sequence: TGTGCCACCAGCGCCGGGACAGGTACGGACCACGAGCAGTACTTC.

V gene TRBV7-9 combines with J gene TRBJ2-1, with TRBD2 matching 9 bases. Germline assignment: CDR1 SEHNR and CDR2 FQNEAQ (reference sequence). Unmatched junction bases numbered 14, after V lost 5 bases and J lost 6 bases. This CDR3 is 17 amino acids long. The DNA of the CDR3 is TGTGCCAGCAGCGTACCACCCTACTTACTAGCGGGCAATGAGCAGTTCTTC. Its translation: CASSVPPYLLAGNEQFF.

This chain connects TRBV19 to TRBJ1-6; tentative D call: TRBD1 (6 bases). Germline V lookup: CDR1 LNHDA, CDR2 SQIVND (reference sequence). The CDR3 consists of 12 residues. Deletions cut 8 bases from V and 5 bases from J, with 7 bases between. The CDR3 DNA reads TGTGCCAGTCGGACAGATAATTCACCCCTCCACTTT. It is translated as CASRTDNSPLHF.